The present T cell receptor beta chain was sequenced within a study of CD8+ T cells in alopecia areata. Remarks on this clone: Its cognate antigen is unknown. The sample contains more than one DNA sequence encoding this CDR3.

Study-level points and caveats: Scalp samples also yield sequences from resident alphabeta T cells of normal skin. Lesional tissue from the scalp (especially in alopecia totalis/universalis) showed higher clonality than normal scalp.

Treatment indicated: oral pan-JAK inhibitor, 5-10 mg twice daily. TCR sequencing used cDNA made by reverse transcription of extracted RNA. The repertoire was sequenced with immunoSEQ multiplex PCR; TCRdb's copy has only in-frame clones and lacks some. This sample carries approximately 150,000 clones, 85% to 90% of them seen once, and the ten largest clones take about 12%. The CDR3 runs to 12 residues. Germline assignment: CDR1 MNHEY and CDR2 SMNVEV (reference sequence). The V end was cut by 2 bases, the J end by 8 bases, with 9 bases between. The rearrangement links TRBV27 to TRBJ1-2; D is ambiguous. The sequencing here drew on CD8+ T cells sorted from blood, taken at week 4, from a patient treated with tofacitinib. The sequence was collected from a human donor with alopecia areata. The CDR3 region has the DNA TGTGCCAGCAGTTTACCCGGGAGGGGCTACACCTTC. Residues: CASSLPGRGYTF.